What follows are 30 T cell receptor beta chains derived from one specimen sequenced in a study of cytomegalovirus exposure and HLA in healthy donors. The primer mix had 60 Vbeta and 13 Jbeta primers. The assay was immunoSEQ multiplex PCR, and TCRdb's table has in-frame clones only and misses some. The table includes a few hundred thousand clones, about four fifths detected once. Source material: PBMCs. These TCRs come from a girl aged 2-15 years in good health and CMV-seronegative.

As for this clone: Additional DNA sequences in this sample encode the identical CDR3. The chain combines TRBV2 with TRBJ1-2; TRBD1 agrees at 7 bases. With V trimmed by 10 bases and J by 0 bases, 5 bases remained unmatched. Germline V gene sequence: CDR1 SNHLY, CDR2 FYNNEI. There are 13 residues in the CDR3. CDR3 loop: CANHRGSNYGYTF. CDR3 sequence (DNA): TGTGCCAACCACAGGGGATCTAACTATGGCTACACCTTC. Full variable domain (outside the CDR3, taken from reference TRBV2 and TRBJ1-2): EPEVTQTPSHQVTQMGQEVILRCVPISNHLYFYWYRQILGQKVEFLVSFYNNEISEKSEIFDDQFSVERPDGSNFTLKIRSTKLEDSAMYFCANHRGSNYGYTFGSGTRLTVV.

The J gene is TRBJ2-7, the V gene TRBV28, with D unclear. Germline V lookup: CDR1 MDHEN, CDR2 SYDVKM. The germline V and J ends were trimmed by 1 base and 3 bases, with 13 bases remaining between them. This CDR3 region has 15 residues. DNA for the CDR3: TGTGCCAGCAGTTTATTGGTCGGGTTTCTCTACGAGCAGTACTTC. This gives the protein CASSLLVGFLYEQYF. The whole variable domain, filled in from reference TRBV28 and TRBJ2-7, reads DVKVTQSSRYLVKRTGEKVFLECVQDMDHENMFWYRQDPGLGLRLIYFSYDVKMKEKGDIPEGYSVSREKKERFSLILESASTNQTSMYLCASSLLVGFLYEQYFGPGTRLTVT.

The V and J genes are TRBV2 and TRBJ2-1; 8 bases agree with TRBD2. The V gene's germline CDR1 is SNHLY and CDR2 FYNNEI. The V segment lost 6 bases and the J segment 2 bases; nucleotides outside the gene matches: 9. The CDR3 runs 16 residues. The CDR3 is CASRATGTRTYNEQFF. The CDR3 DNA sequence: TGTGCCAGCAGGGCTACCGGGACTAGAACCTACAATGAGCAGTTCTTC.

The rearrangement joins TRBV9 to TRBJ2-3, with D tentatively TRBD2 (6 bases). CDR3 length: 14 amino acids. Trimming cost V 4 bases and J 3 bases, with 12 bases left between them. CDR1 and CDR2 from the germline V gene are SGDLS and YYNGEE. CDR3 region: CASSLGSGTDTQYF. CDR3 DNA sequence: TGTGCCAGCAGCTTGGGTAGCGGTACAGATACGCAGTATTTT. The full variable domain, its missing parts supplied by reference TRBV9 and TRBJ2-3, is DSGVTQTPKHLITATGQRVTLRCSPRSGDLSVYWYQQSLDQGLQFLIQYYNGEERAKGNILERFSAQQFPDLHSELNLSSLELGDSALYFCASSLGSGTDTQYFGPGTRLTVL.

The chain recombines TRBV28 with TRBJ2-7; 9 bases agree with TRBD2. Germline values: CDR1 MDHEN, CDR2 SYDVKM. J lost 7 bases, V lost 4 bases, and 17 bases had no gene match. CDR3 length: 17 residues. CDR3 in DNA: TGTGCCAGCAGTTCCCCGGGGCGGGGACTAGCTTCTTGGGAGCAGTACTTC. This encodes CASSSPGRGLASWEQYF. The full variable domain, in which reference TRBV28 and TRBJ2-7 provide the parts outside the CDR3, is DVKVTQSSRYLVKRTGEKVFLECVQDMDHENMFWYRQDPGLGLRLIYFSYDVKMKEKGDIPEGYSVSREKKERFSLILESASTNQTSMYLCASSSPGRGLASWEQYFGPGTRLTVT.

This chain uses TRBV7-6 with TRBJ1-6; D not resolved. Germline V lookup: CDR1 SGHVS, CDR2 FNYEAQ. V was pared by 5 bases and J by 6 bases, with 11 bases between. This CDR3 has 14 amino acids. The CDR3 protein is CASSQVGSNSPLHF. CDR3 nucleotide sequence: TGTGCCAGCAGCCAGGTCGGGAGTAATTCACCCCTCCACTTT.

The chain uses TRBV6-5 and TRBJ2-7; 7 bases line up with TRBD1. Germline trimming cut 0 bases from V and 7 bases from J; bases unmatched to any gene: 9. The germline CDR1 and CDR2 sequences are MNHEY and SVGAGI. This CDR3 is built from 15 residues. The CDR3 DNA reads as TGTGCCAGCAGTTACTCGGGGACAGCAGTATGGGAGCAGTACTTC. It specifies CASSYSGTAVWEQYF.

This clone was detected a few times. The chain carries TRBV28 and TRBJ1-6; D is possibly TRBD1 (6 bases). Trimming took 4 bases from V and 7 from J, leaving 17 bases between them. The V gene's germline CDR1 is MDHEN and CDR2 SYDVKM. This CDR3 spans 16 amino acids. In nucleotides, the CDR3 is TGTGCCAGCAGTTCATTAGGGGGAAATTTCAATTCACCCCTCCACTTT. As protein: CASSSLGGNFNSPLHF.

The chain recombines TRBV28 with TRBJ1-5; maybe TRBD1 (6 bases). CDR1 and CDR2 (germline): MDHEN, SYDVKM. Trimming pared 4 bases from V and 0 bases from J, leaving 25 bases between. The CDR3 has 20 amino acids. The CDR3 region has the DNA TGTGCCAGCAGTTCTAGGGCCAAGTATCGACAGGCGGATAGCAATCAGCCCCAGCATTTT. Its protein is CASSSRAKYRQADSNQPQHF.

As to this clone: Different DNA sequences within this sample yield the same CDR3. This chain joins TRBV27 and TRBJ1-1, with D perhaps TRBD1 (6 bases). With 5 bases removed from V and 1 base from J, the gap between germline ends came to 11 bases. CDR1 and CDR2 from the germline V gene are MNHEY and SMNVEV (reference sequence). The CDR3 covers 14 residues. As DNA, the CDR3 is TGTGCCAGCAGTCCGCCGACAGGGAACACTGAAGCTTTCTTT. This gives the protein CASSPPTGNTEAFF.

The chain carries TRBV7-2 and TRBJ1-5; D uncertain. CDR1 is SGHTA and CDR2 is FQGNSA in the germline V gene. Trimming took 3 bases from V and 7 from J, leaving 10 bases between them. This CDR3 region has 13 residues. The CDR3 protein is CASSFNLIQPQHF. The CDR3 DNA follows: TGTGCCAGCAGCTTCAACTTGATCCAGCCCCAGCATTTT.

V usage is TRBV9 and J usage is TRBJ2-3, with TRBD1 matching 7 bases. This CDR3 is built from 17 residues. CDR1 and CDR2 from the germline V gene are SGDLS and YYNGEE. Trimming removed 3 bases from V and 2 bases from J; junction bases left unmatched: 12. The CDR3 DNA sequence: TGTGCCAGCAGCGCTGAAGGGGGACAGCTTACCACAGATACGCAGTATTTT. It specifies CASSAEGGQLTTDTQYF. Based on the CDR3 plus reference TRBV9 and TRBJ2-3, the full variable domain is DSGVTQTPKHLITATGQRVTLRCSPRSGDLSVYWYQQSLDQGLQFLIQYYNGEERAKGNILERFSAQQFPDLHSELNLSSLELGDSALYFCASSAEGGQLTTDTQYFGPGTRLTVL.

The J gene is TRBJ2-4, the V gene TRBV4-1; TRBD1 matches at 8 bases. The V gene end was trimmed by 5 bases and the J gene end by 1 base; junction bases not matched to a gene: 16. The CDR3 has 19 amino acids. Germline CDR1 reads MGHRA; CDR2 reads YSYEKL. The CDR3 bases are TGCGCCAGCAGCGAAAGTAGGGGACAGGCCCAGAGGGCCAAAAACATTCAGTACTTC. It is translated as CASSESRGQAQRAKNIQYF.

The genes are TRBV7-9 and TRBJ2-7, with 7 bases that match TRBD1. CDR1 and CDR2 from the germline V gene are SEHNR and FQNEAQ (reference sequence). The CDR3 has 18 residues. The trim removed 7 bases at V and 2 bases at J, leaving 20 bases unmatched. Here the CDR3 DNA reads TGTGCCAGCACCATCGCAACGGGACAGACAGGGCCTACCTACGAGCAGTACTTC. It yields the protein CASTIATGQTGPTYEQYF.

The chain joins TRBV4-1 to TRBJ1-5; the D is unclear. Germline assignment: CDR1 MGHRA and CDR2 YSYEKL. The CDR3 is 16 residues long. Trimming removed 0 bases at V and 3 bases at J, with 12 bases between. The CDR3 is CASSQDTTGFNQPQHF. Written as DNA, the CDR3 is TGCGCCAGCAGCCAAGATACGACGGGATTCAATCAGCCCCAGCATTTT.

The chain couples TRBV6-5 to TRBJ2-3, with 9 nucleotides matching TRBD2. Germline V gene data show CDR1 as MNHEY and CDR2 as SVGAGI. The CDR3 is 14 residues long. With 2 bases clipped from V and 5 bases from J, the junction kept 2 bases outside the gene matches. CDR3 protein: CASSYGREGDTQYF. In nucleotides, the CDR3 is TGTGCCAGCAGTTACGGGCGGGAGGGAGATACGCAGTATTTT.

The rearrangement links TRBV9 to TRBJ1-1, with a tentative D call TRBD1 (6 bases). Germline V lookup: CDR1 SGDLS, CDR2 YYNGEE. V was shortened by 3 bases and J by 4 bases, with 13 bases between the two germline ends. The CDR3 covers 14 residues. Written as DNA, the CDR3 is TGTGCCAGCAGCGCCCGTACAGGGAGCACTGAAGCTTTCTTT. This encodes CASSARTGSTEAFF.

The V gene is TRBV28, the J gene TRBJ1-5, with 8 bases lining up with TRBD1. V shed 5 bases, J shed 5 bases, and the junction held 8 bases outside the gene matches. Germline V CDR1 and CDR2: MDHEN, SYDVKM. This CDR3 region has 15 residues. The DNA of the CDR3 is TGTGCCAGCAGTCTAGGGGGACAGGACGATCAGCCCCAGCATTTT. Residues: CASSLGGQDDQPQHF.

This chain connects TRBV7-2 to TRBJ2-1; 7 nucleotides align to TRBD1. The germline V gene has CDR1 SGHTA and CDR2 FQGNSA. CDR3 length: 15 amino acids. The junction had 8 bases not matched to a gene; V was cut back by 5 bases and J by 4 bases. The CDR3 DNA is TGTGCCAGCAGCACAGGGGCCGCGGAATACAATGAGCAGTTCTTC. As protein: CASSTGAAEYNEQFF.

The CDR3 region has the DNA TGTGCCAGCAGCTTACCTAGCGGGGGGAAGCCGACCTACGAGCAGTACTTC. It yields the protein CASSLPSGGKPTYEQYF. The chain couples TRBV11-3 to TRBJ2-7, with 11 bases that match TRBD2. Per germline, CDR1 SGHNT and CDR2 YENEEA. The CDR3 consists of 17 residues. V trimming: 2 bases; J trimming: 2 bases; junction bases outside the gene matches: 8.

The rearrangement links TRBV7-9 to TRBJ2-5, with 7 bases identical to TRBD2. The J segment lost 5 bases and the V segment lost 5 bases, leaving 8 bases of the junction unmatched. Germline loops: CDR1 SEHNR, CDR2 FQNEAQ (reference sequence). The CDR3 runs to 14 residues. CDR3 in amino acids: CASSPPGAGETQYF. The CDR3 nucleotides read TGTGCCAGCAGCCCCCCGGGAGCGGGGGAGACCCAGTACTTC.

V and J are TRBV7-3 and TRBJ2-3; the match to TRBD2 covers 7 bases. The V gene end was trimmed by 5 bases and the J gene end by 3 bases; junction bases not matched to a gene: 11. The CDR3 loop spans 16 amino acids. CDR1 is SGHTA and CDR2 is FQGTGA in the germline V gene. The CDR3 region has the DNA TGTGCCAGCAGCCAGGGCGTAGGCGGGGGTACAGATACGCAGTATTTT. Its protein product is CASSQGVGGGTDTQYF.

This sequence joins TRBV19 and TRBJ2-3; D is uncertain. The CDR3 length is 14 residues. V lost 2 bases to trimming and J lost 1 base, with 7 bases between them. Germline-derived CDR1 and CDR2 are LNHDA and SQIVND (reference sequence). The CDR3 region is CASSILLGTDTQYF. The CDR3 nucleotides read TGTGCCAGTAGTATACTCCTAGGCACAGATACGCAGTATTTT.

This clone was observed once. The CDR3 sequence is CASRLVPRGWDTEAFF. CDR3 nucleotide sequence: TGTGCCAGCAGGCTGGTCCCCAGAGGATGGGACACTGAAGCTTTCTTT. V is TRBV28 and J is TRBJ1-1; D unresolved. This CDR3 has 16 residues. Trimming cost V 6 bases and J 3 bases, with 20 bases left between them. CDR1 and CDR2 from the germline V gene are MDHEN and SYDVKM.

J is TRBJ2-2 and V is TRBV5-1; 14 nucleotides line up with TRBD2. The CDR3 runs to 18 residues. The V gene's germline CDR1 is SGHRS and CDR2 YFSETQ. With 4 bases clipped from V and 6 bases from J, the junction kept 11 bases outside the gene matches. CDR3 region: CASSPPGTSGSGAGELFF. CDR3 in DNA: TGCGCCAGCAGCCCACCGGGGACTAGCGGGAGTGGGGCCGGGGAGCTGTTTTTT.

The chain recombines TRBV7-7 with TRBJ2-2, with 10 bases lining up with TRBD2. The V segment lost 5 bases and the J segment 4 bases; nucleotides outside the gene matches: 4. The germline gives CDR1 SSHAT, CDR2 FNYEAQ (reference sequence). CDR3 length: 15 residues. The CDR3 DNA reads as TGTGCCAGCAGCCCCCGGACTAGCGGCACCGGGGAGCTGTTTTTT. This sequence encodes CASSPRTSGTGELFF.

J is TRBJ2-7 and V is TRBV7-6; D is possibly TRBD2 (6 bases). V lost 1 base and J 1 base, leaving 14 bases between the germline ends. The CDR3 has 16 amino acids. The V gene's germline CDR1 is SGHVS and CDR2 FNYEAQ. CDR3 residues: CASSLGGGGSSYEQYF. The CDR3 bases are TGTGCCAGCAGCTTAGGGGGAGGAGGGTCATCCTACGAGCAGTACTTC.

V gene TRBV18 combines with J gene TRBJ2-5; 12 nucleotides line up with TRBD2. V lost 4 bases to trimming and J lost 5 bases; unmatched junction nucleotides: 11. CDR1 and CDR2 from the germline V gene are KGHSH and LQKENI. This CDR3 has 17 residues. The CDR3 here is CASSQGLAGPSGETQYF. CDR3 in DNA: TGTGCCAGCTCACAAGGACTAGCGGGGCCCTCGGGGGAGACCCAGTACTTC.

This clone was seen a handful of times. This chain joins TRBV4-2 and TRBJ2-7; possible D gene TRBD2, 7 bases. Germline values: CDR1 LGHNA, CDR2 YNFKEQ. CDR3 size: 15 residues. Trimming left V 4 bases short and J 1 base short, with 14 bases between. In DNA, the CDR3 is TGTGCCAGCAGCCCGGGGGGTGACAGGTCCTACGAGCAGTACTTC. It yields the protein CASSPGGDRSYEQYF.

This chain uses TRBV7-7 with TRBJ2-1; D uncertain. This CDR3 spans 13 amino acids. The V end was cut by 6 bases, the J end by 7 bases, with 13 bases between. Germline V CDR1 and CDR2: SSHAT, FNYEAQ (reference sequence). This CDR3 reads CASSTASRNEQFF. The CDR3 DNA is TGTGCCAGCAGTACGGCCTCGAGGAATGAGCAGTTCTTC.